This T cell receptor (beta chain) was documented in a study of beta chain features in type 1 diabetes. Every isolated RNA sample was fully reverse transcribed, so sequencing captured expressed TCRB transcripts. Here immunoSEQ multiplex PCR was the method, and the copy in TCRdb shows in-frame clones only, minus some. This table has hundreds of thousands of clones, roughly 30% appearing once. This CDR3 has 15 amino acids. The ends were cut back, 4 bases at V and 4 bases at J, with 16 bases in the middle. Germline values: CDR1 MNHEY, CDR2 SVGAGI. The source material was naive CD4+ T cells from blood. The TCR originated in a man aged 18 to 29 in good health. This chain joins TRBV6-5 and TRBJ1-2; D perhaps matches TRBD1 (5 bases). The CDR3 is CASSLLLGGTYGYTF. The DNA for the CDR3 is TGTGCCAGCAGTTTGCTTCTTGGTGGGACCTATGGCTACACCTTC.